This T cell receptor beta chain originates from a study of blood T cell repertoires in COVID-19. Looking at the study overall: COVID-19 samples, acute and convalescent, were from the United States, Italy and Spain. In each case, the material was cDNA or gDNA derived from T cells, B-cell-depleted T cells, or PBMCs.

Per the study methods: Amplified reference gene primers provided the basis for estimating nucleated cell counts. The data were produced by immunoSEQ multiplex PCR, yet TCRdb's version contains in-frame clones alone and is incomplete. The DNA gave D and trimming, while V, J and clone size come from that table. The sample has around 140,000 clones; roughly 82% are singletons. V was cut by 2 bases and J by 4 bases, with 6 bases left in between. The CDR3 runs to 13 residues. CDR1 and CDR2 from the germline V gene are SEHNR and FQNEAQ (reference sequence). The sequence was collected from a man in his 60s with active or convalescent COVID-19. The material sequenced was peripheral blood. The chain couples TRBV7-9 to TRBJ1-3; D gene unclear. As DNA, the CDR3 is TGTGCCAGCAGCTTAATGAGGGGAAACACCATATATTTT. This translates into CASSLMRGNTIYF.